This record looks at one T cell receptor beta chain sequence and its context. CDR3 size: 18 residues. Trimming cost V 2 bases and J 10 bases, with 27 bases left between them. Per the germline V gene, CDR1 is LGHDT and CDR2 is YNNKEL (reference sequence). These data belong to a study of blood T cell repertoires in COVID-19. Study-level background: The United States, Italy and Spain provided the acute and convalescent COVID-19 samples. PBMCs, B-cell-depleted T cells, or T cells provided the cDNA or gDNA that made up the material.

Original methodology: How many nucleated cells were present was estimated from reference gene primer amplification. Measured with immunoSEQ multiplex PCR; TCRdb has only the in-frame clones, and not every one. V, J and clone size derive from that table, while D and trimming were established from the DNA sequence. The data hold roughly 120,000 clones, with 82% observed a single time. This receptor was obtained from a man between 65 and 79 years old with active or convalescent COVID-19. This chain uses TRBV3-1 (or the pseudogene TRBV3-2) with TRBJ2-1, with D perhaps matching TRBD2 (6 bases). Source material: peripheral blood. This CDR3 reads CASSQFLVLRYGGGEQFF. CDR3 sequence (DNA): TGTGCCAGCAGCCAATTCCTAGTTCTGCGGTATGGTGGGGGGGAGCAGTTCTTC.